This TCR beta chain was sequenced for a study of technical replicates of blood from a handful of donors. Trimming took 6 bases from V and 2 from J, leaving 10 bases between them. The CDR3 is made up of 13 amino acids. Germline CDR1 SGHAT, CDR2 FQNNGV. The method was immunoSEQ multiplex PCR; TCRdb's version includes in-frame clones alone and lacks a portion of them. Of more than 90,000 clones in the sample, approximately 96% are singletons; the top ten hold about 0.21%. This chain connects TRBV11-2 to TRBJ1-1; D may be TRBD1 (5 bases). The sequencing input was T cells isolated from PBMCs. The TCR was taken from a human donor in good health. In nucleotides, the CDR3 is TGTGCCAGCAGTTCCCAGGGAAACACTGAAGCTTTCTTT. Protein product: CASSSQGNTEAFF.